The 23 T cell receptor beta chains in this list originate from one sample, sequenced in a study of response to subunit inactivated influenza vaccine. TCRdb independently ran MiXCR on the RT-PCR reads; one entry per CDR3 protein. The sample shows approximately 310,000 distinct CDR3 sequences, less than 25% of them seen only once. The sequences come from PBMCs from blood, collected about 20 months after vaccination. The receptors were sampled from a man aged 50-75 years who received an inactivated influenza vaccine.

This clonotype was seen only a few times. V usage is TRBV6-1 and J usage is TRBJ1-2, with TRBD1 matching 7 bases. Trimming cost V 3 bases and J 2 bases; bases outside gene matches: 12. The V gene's germline CDR1 is MNHNS and CDR2 SASEGT. This CDR3 is 17 amino acids long. For the CDR3, the DNA is TGTGCCAGCAGTGATCCGGGACAGAGGCTCTTGAACTATGGCTACACCTTC. This sequence encodes CASSDPGQRLLNYGYTF.

This chain uses TRBV28 with TRBJ2-7, with a tentative D call TRBD2 (6 bases). V lost 4 bases and J lost 6, with 19 bases in between. This CDR3 has 15 amino acids. The germline gives CDR1 MDHEN, CDR2 SYDVKM. CDR3 in DNA: TGTGCCAGCAGTTCTGCCCGCCTCACGGAGGGCGAGCAGTACTTC. As protein: CASSSARLTEGEQYF.

This clonotype has a handful of counts. The chain recombines TRBV6-1 with TRBJ1-1; unclear D gene. This CDR3 contains 15 residues. With 6 bases removed from V and 0 bases from J, the gap between germline ends came to 14 bases. Germline CDR1 and CDR2: MNHNS and SASEGT. The CDR3 loop reads CASSHEQNLNTEAFF. As DNA, the CDR3 is TGTGCCAGCAGCCATGAGCAGAATCTGAACACTGAAGCTTTCTTT.

This chain joins TRBV20-1 and TRBJ2-7; the D gene is possibly TRBD2 (5 bases). CDR3 length: 14 amino acids. Germline loops: CDR1 DFQATT, CDR2 SNEGSKA (reference sequence). V lost 0 bases to trimming and J lost 4 bases, with 13 bases between them. CDR3 nucleotides: TGCAGTGCTAGAGATCTGGAGAGGGAGTACGAGCAGTACTTC. Translated: CSARDLEREYEQYF.

This chain uses TRBV7-6 with TRBJ2-7, with D perhaps matching TRBD1 (6 bases). The CDR3 consists of 14 residues. V lost 2 bases and J 2 bases, leaving 10 bases between the germline ends. Germline V CDR1 and CDR2: SGHVS, FNYEAQ. CDR3: CASSLQQGPYEQYF. The CDR3 DNA reads TGTGCCAGCAGCTTACAACAGGGACCCTACGAGCAGTACTTC. Full variable domain (remainder filled in from reference TRBV7-6 and TRBJ2-7): GAGVSQSPRYKVTKRGQDVALRCDPISGHVSLYWYRQALGQGPEFLTYFNYEAQQDKSGLPNDRFSAERPEGSISTLTIQRTEQRDSAMYRCASSLQQGPYEQYFGPGTRLTVT.

This clonotype was detected a few times. The chain links TRBV20-1 to TRBJ2-7, with 12 bases fitting TRBD2. This CDR3 comprises 14 residues. Germline V gene data show CDR1 as DFQATT and CDR2 as SNEGSKA (reference sequence). Trimming at V came to 3 bases and at J to 4 bases, leaving 4 bases not matched to a gene. This chain's CDR3 is CSASAGTSGYEQYF. CDR3 DNA sequence: TGCAGTGCTAGTGCCGGGACTAGCGGGTACGAGCAGTACTTC.

This clonotype was seen many times. Relative to the germline gene, one junction end is altered; a read error may explain this. The chain combines TRBV7-7 with TRBJ1-1, with D unresolved. The length of the CDR3 is 13 residues. CDR1 SSHAT and CDR2 FNYEAQ come from the germline V gene (reference sequence). In nucleotides, the CDR3 is TGTGCTAGCAGCTTAGATTTTGGGACTGAAGCTTTCTTT. Its translation is CASSLDFGTEAFF. The full variable domain, completed using reference TRBV7-7 and TRBJ1-1, is GAGVSQSPRYKVTKRGQDVTLRCDPISSHATLYWYQQALGQGPEFLTYFNYEAQPDKSGLPSDRFSAERPEGSISTLTIQRTEQRDSAMYRCASSLDFGTEAFFGQGTRLTVV.

This clonotype was picked up many times. This chain joins TRBV6-2 or TRBV6-3 and TRBJ1-1; D is perhaps TRBD1 (5 bases). V gave up 6 bases and J gave up 0 bases, with 11 bases separating them. The CDR3 sequence is 14 residues long. CDR1 and CDR2 (germline): MNHEY, SVGEGT. CDR3 nucleotides: TGTGCCAGCAGGAGACGAGGGGTGAACACTGAAGCTTTCTTT. Its protein is CASRRRGVNTEAFF.

This clonotype was seen many times. The V call is TRBV20-1, the J call TRBJ1-1, with D hard to call. The CDR3 has 13 amino acids. CDR1 DFQATT and CDR2 SNEGSKA come from the germline V gene (reference sequence). V was clipped by 6 bases and J by 3 bases, with 14 bases between them. CDR3 DNA: TGCAGTGCGAACCGGGCCTGGGACACTGAAGCTTTCTTT. The encoded protein is CSANRAWDTEAFF.

This clonotype was counted only a few times. The chain has TRBV5-1 and TRBJ2-2, with D hard to call. This CDR3 contains 13 residues. Trimming pared 1 base from V and 6 bases from J, leaving 7 bases between. CDR1 is SGHRS and CDR2 is YFSETQ in the germline V gene. Here the CDR3 DNA reads TGCGCCAGCAGCTTGCTAGTTGCCGGGGAGCTGTTTTTT. It is translated as CASSLLVAGELFF.

The CDR3 loop is CASSLGMGQPQHF. Written as DNA, the CDR3 is TGTGCCAGCAGTTTAGGGATGGGTCAGCCCCAGCATTTT. The chain uses TRBV12-3 or TRBV12-4 and TRBJ1-5, with D unresolved. V lost 1 base, J lost 6 bases, and 7 bases lay in between. The CDR3 has 13 residues.

The chain combines TRBV20-1 with TRBJ1-5; no definite D call. V lost 0 bases to trimming and J lost 9 bases, with 18 bases between them. This CDR3 spans 15 amino acids. Germline assignment: CDR1 DFQATT and CDR2 SNEGSKA (reference sequence). The CDR3: CSARDTTSGFLPQHF. The CDR3 region has the DNA TGCAGTGCTAGAGATACAACATCCGGGTTTCTGCCCCAGCATTTT.

The V and J genes are TRBV20-1 and TRBJ2-7; weak D call: TRBD1 (5 bases). The germline V gene encodes CDR1 DFQATT and CDR2 SNEGSKA (reference sequence). This CDR3 spans 15 amino acids. V was clipped by 2 bases and J by 5 bases, with 19 bases between them. As DNA, the CDR3 is TGCAGTGCTAGATCACCCCAGGGTAGTTACCACGAGCAGTACTTC. Residues: CSARSPQGSYHEQYF.

V is TRBV29-1 and J is TRBJ2-7; D is ambiguous. CDR3 length: 12 residues. CDR1 SQVTM and CDR2 ANQGSEA come from the germline V gene. V shed 4 bases and J shed 3 bases, with 10 bases lying between them. The CDR3 bases are TGCAGCGTTGTTGACACCAGCTACGAGCAGTACTTC. It specifies CSVVDTSYEQYF.

This clonotype has just a few counts. V is TRBV7-2 and J is TRBJ1-6; no definite D call. Germline CDR1 SGHTA, CDR2 FQGNSA. Deletions cut 6 bases from V and 8 bases from J, with 14 bases between. This CDR3 spans 14 amino acids. This CDR3 is CASSQSRVYSPLHF. As DNA, the CDR3 is TGTGCCAGCAGTCAGTCTAGGGTTTATTCACCCCTCCACTTT.

CDR3 protein: CASSLIGGQGGEKLFF. The CDR3 nucleotides read TGCGCCAGCAGCTTGATTGGAGGACAGGGGGGAGAAAAACTGTTTTTT. The chain uses TRBV5-1 and TRBJ1-4; 10 bases fit TRBD1. The CDR3 length is 16 residues. Trimming took 1 base from V and 8 from J; bases not matched to a gene: 8. Looked up from germline, CDR1 is SGHRS and CDR2 is YFSETQ. The complete variable domain, with remaining parts taken from reference TRBV5-1 and TRBJ1-4, reads KAGVTQTPRYLIKTRGQQVTLSCSPISGHRSVSWYQQTPGQGLQFLFEYFSETQRNKGNFPGRFSGRQFSNSRSEMNVSTLELGDSALYLCASSLIGGQGGEKLFFGSGTQLSVL.

This clonotype was counted only a few times. This chain joins TRBV5-1 and TRBJ2-7; a weak D match, TRBD2 (6 bases). The germline gives CDR1 SGHRS, CDR2 YFSETQ. Trimming took off 4 bases at V and 1 base at J, with 9 bases between the two ends. This CDR3 has 13 amino acids. Here the CDR3 DNA reads TGCGCCAGCAGCGCCCGGGAGTCCTACGAGCAGTACTTC. Residues: CASSARESYEQYF.

The chain joins TRBV4-1 to TRBJ2-1; 13 bases agree with TRBD2. The CDR3 runs to 16 residues. The V and J ends lost 2 bases and 5 bases, in that order; junction bases with no gene match: 3. Germline V gene data show CDR1 as MGHRA and CDR2 as YSYEKL. CDR3 amino acids: CASSQTLAGGHNEQFF. DNA for the CDR3: TGCGCCAGCAGCCAAACACTAGCGGGGGGGCACAATGAGCAGTTCTTC.

The CDR3 reads CASSSGVGSAGYTF. As DNA, the CDR3 is TGCGCCAGCAGCTCGGGGGTCGGGTCGGCGGGCTACACCTTC. The chain links TRBV5-1 to TRBJ1-2; D is perhaps TRBD1 (5 bases). CDR1 SGHRS and CDR2 YFSETQ come from the germline V gene. The ends were cut back, 3 bases at V and 8 bases at J, with 17 bases in the middle. The CDR3 contains 14 residues.

The chain is built from TRBV3-1 and TRBJ1-2; 7 nucleotides align to TRBD1. Trimming cost V 1 base and J 8 bases; bases outside gene matches: 10. This CDR3 contains 15 residues. CDR1 is LGHDT, CDR2 YNNKEL, per germline (reference sequence). The CDR3 nucleotides are TGTGCCAGCAGCCAAGGGATGACAGGGAACGGAGGCTACACCTTC. Amino acids: CASSQGMTGNGGYTF.

The chain combines TRBV6-1 with TRBJ2-1; D remains ambiguous. The CDR3 extends over 11 amino acids. The germline V and J ends were trimmed by 3 bases and 8 bases, with 5 bases remaining between them. CDR1 is MNHNS and CDR2 is SASEGT in the germline V gene. Written as DNA, the CDR3 is TGTGCCAGCAGTGAGGTTTATGAGCAGTTCTTC. It is translated as CASSEVYEQFF.

Comments on this clonotype: The junction differs from germline at one of its ends, possibly a read error. The CDR3 DNA reads TGTGCCAGTAGGATAGCGGGAGGGCCATACAATGAGCAGTTCTTC. This translates into CASRIAGGPYNEQFF. The chain is built from TRBV19 and TRBJ2-1; 11 bases are a match to TRBD2. The length of the CDR3 is 15 residues. Germline loops: CDR1 LNHDA, CDR2 SQIVND (reference sequence).

The chain employs TRBV20-1 and TRBJ1-4, with D unresolved. The CDR3 length is 14 residues. Germline V lookup: CDR1 DFQATT, CDR2 SNEGSKA (reference sequence). The germline V and J ends were trimmed by 0 bases and 6 bases, with 11 bases remaining between them. The CDR3 protein is CSARDPGSDEKLFF. The CDR3 nucleotides read TGCAGTGCTAGAGATCCCGGTTCCGATGAAAAACTGTTTTTT.